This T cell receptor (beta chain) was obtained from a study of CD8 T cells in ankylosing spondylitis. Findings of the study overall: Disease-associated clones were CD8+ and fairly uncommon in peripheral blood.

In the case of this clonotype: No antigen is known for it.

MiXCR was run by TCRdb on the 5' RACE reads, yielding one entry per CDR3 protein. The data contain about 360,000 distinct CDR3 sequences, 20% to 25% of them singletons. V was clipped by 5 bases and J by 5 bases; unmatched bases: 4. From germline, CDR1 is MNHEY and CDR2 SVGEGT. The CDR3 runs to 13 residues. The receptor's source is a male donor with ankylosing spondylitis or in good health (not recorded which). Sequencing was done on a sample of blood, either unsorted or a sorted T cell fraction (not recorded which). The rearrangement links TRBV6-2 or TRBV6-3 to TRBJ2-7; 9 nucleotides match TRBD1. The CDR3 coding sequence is TGTGCCAGCAGTGGGACAGGGTCCCACGAGCAGTACTTC. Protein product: CASSGTGSHEQYF.